This entry features one T cell receptor beta chain sequence. The sample comes from a study of blood T cell repertoires in COVID-19. Study details: COVID-19 samples collected from the United States, Italy and Spain covered acute and convalescent phases. T cells, B-cell-depleted T cells, or PBMCs provided the cDNA or gDNA that served as material.

In the authors' workflow: Using reference gene primer amplification, nucleated cell counts were estimated. Profiled with immunoSEQ multiplex PCR; TCRdb holds only in-frame clones, not every one. V, J and clone size are taken as reported in that table, and D and trimming were inferred from the DNA itself. Among more than 150,000 clones listed, around 83% were seen once. The CDR3 has 14 amino acids. Germline V gene lookup returns CDR1 LGHDT and CDR2 YNNKEL (reference sequence). The V and J ends lost 1 base and 6 bases respectively, with 10 bases between them. This TCR derives from a man aged 18 to 35 with acute or convalescent COVID-19. The material sequenced was peripheral blood. The chain employs TRBV3-1 (or the pseudogene TRBV3-2) and TRBJ2-1; a possible D gene is TRBD2 (6 bases). CDR3 nucleotides: TGTGCCAGCAGCCAAGTGACTAGAGTCAATGAGCAGTTCTTC. Translated, it gives CASSQVTRVNEQFF.